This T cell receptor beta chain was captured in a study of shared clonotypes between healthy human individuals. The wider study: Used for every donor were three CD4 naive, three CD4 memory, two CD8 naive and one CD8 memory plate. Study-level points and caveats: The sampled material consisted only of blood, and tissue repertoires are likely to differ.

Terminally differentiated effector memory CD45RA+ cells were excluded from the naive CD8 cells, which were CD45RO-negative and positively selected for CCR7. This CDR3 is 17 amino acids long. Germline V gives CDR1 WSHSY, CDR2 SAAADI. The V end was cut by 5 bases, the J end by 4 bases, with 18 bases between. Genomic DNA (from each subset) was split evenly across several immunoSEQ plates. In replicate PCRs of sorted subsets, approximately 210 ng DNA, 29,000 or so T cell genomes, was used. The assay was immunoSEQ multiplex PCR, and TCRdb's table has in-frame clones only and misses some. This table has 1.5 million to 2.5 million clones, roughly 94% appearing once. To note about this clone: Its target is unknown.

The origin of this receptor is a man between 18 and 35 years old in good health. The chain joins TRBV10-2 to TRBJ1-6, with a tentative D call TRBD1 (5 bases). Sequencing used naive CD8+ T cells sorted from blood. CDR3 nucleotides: TGCGCCAGCAGTTTTTACCCCGACAGTACTTATAATTCACCCCTCCACTTT. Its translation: CASSFYPDSTYNSPLHF.